This T cell receptor beta chain was sequenced during a study of shared clonotypes between healthy human individuals. The study, taken as a whole, reports: For naive CD4 cells, roughly 5.5% of clonotypes were shared across a few donors.

Germline V gene data show CDR1 as SGHNT and CDR2 as YYREEE (reference sequence). The V segment lost 3 bases and the J segment 4 bases; nucleotides outside the gene matches: 0. The CDR3 runs 13 residues. Details on this clone: Its antigen is currently unknown. Distinct nucleotide sequences in the sample also encode this CDR3.

Using immunoSEQ multiplex PCR, the repertoire was profiled, and TCRdb retains in-frame clones only, with some absent. The table shows roughly 2.4 million clones, with under 97% occurring only once. This sequence joins TRBV5-4 and TRBJ2-7; 11 bases agree with TRBD2. The source of this sequence is a man younger than 35 in good health. The sample taken for sequencing was naive CD4+ T cells sorted from blood. Subset defined: CD45RA+ positively selected. This CDR3 is CASSWTSGYEQYF. CDR3 coding DNA: TGTGCCAGCAGCTGGACTAGCGGGTACGAGCAGTACTTC.